This is a list of T cell receptor beta chains from one sample in a study of regulatory T cells in long-lasting Graves disease. Each CDR3 protein gets one entry after TCRdb re-called the multiplex PCR reads with MiXCR. The repertoire holds 530,000 or so distinct CDR3 sequences, with about 16% as singletons. Another study also made use of these data, one on T cells in Graves' hyperthyroidism and ophthalmopathy.

Sequencing was performed on peripheral blood mononuclear cells (PBMCs), taken at new diagnosis, from a patient treated with antithyroid drugs. The origin of the receptors is a young man with Graves disease. Both conserved end residues are part of each CDR3. The order of the fields is J gene, V gene, D gene, clone size, CDR3 protein, CDR3 DNA. The D gene is left open where the match is weak. Clone sizes are given selectively: once, few, many, or a class where the clone is expanded.

j_gene: TRBJ2-7
v_gene: TRBV6-2/TRBV6-3
d_gene: TRBD2
abundance: NA
CDR3aa: CASRGLAGVEQYF
CDR3nt: TGTGCCAGCAGGGGACTAGCGGGAGTAGAGCAGTACTTC

j_gene: TRBJ2-7
v_gene: TRBV19
d_gene: TRBD2
abundance: many
CDR3aa: CASSRGLAGVYEQYF
CDR3nt: TGCGCCAGCAGCCGAGGACTAGCGGGAGTCTACGAGCAGTACTTC

j_gene: TRBJ2-1
v_gene: TRBV12-3/TRBV12-4
d_gene: TRBD2
abundance: many
CDR3aa: CASSPPAGNYNEQFF
CDR3nt: TGTGCCAGCAGCCCCCCAGCGGGAAACTACAATGAGCAGTTCTTC

j_gene: TRBJ1-3
v_gene: TRBV28
d_gene: NA
abundance: many
CDR3aa: CASNPGPISGNTIYF
CDR3nt: TGTGCCAGCAACCCCGGACCGATCTCTGGAAACACCATATATTTT

j_gene: TRBJ2-3
v_gene: TRBV10-1
d_gene: TRBD1
abundance: NA
CDR3aa: CASSESGQGVTDTQYF
CDR3nt: TGCGCCAGCAGTGAGTCGGGACAGGGGGTTACAGATACGCAGTATTTT

j_gene: TRBJ2-7
v_gene: TRBV3-1
d_gene: NA
abundance: few
CDR3aa: CASSQGTVRSYEQYF
CDR3nt: TGTGCCAGCAGCCAGGGGACGGTAAGAAGCTACGAGCAGTACTTC

j_gene: TRBJ2-7
v_gene: TRBV20-1
d_gene: NA
abundance: many
CDR3aa: CSAPTSYSYEQYF
CDR3nt: TGCAGTGCGCCAACTAGTTACTCCTACGAGCAGTACTTC

j_gene: TRBJ2-1
v_gene: TRBV7-8
d_gene: TRBD2
abundance: NA
CDR3aa: CASSLGSGSGSNEQSF
CDR3nt: TGTGCCAGCAGCTTAGGCTCGGGTAGCGGGAGTAATGAGCAGTCCTTC

j_gene: TRBJ2-1
v_gene: TRBV11-2
d_gene: NA
abundance: many
CDR3aa: CASSLGLLRDLSYNEQFF
CDR3nt: TGTGCCAGCAGCTTAGGGTTGTTGCGGGACCTCTCCTACAATGAGCAGTTCTTC

j_gene: TRBJ2-2
v_gene: TRBV7-9
d_gene: NA
abundance: NA
CDR3aa: CASSLSFPSNTGELFF
CDR3nt: TGTGCCAGCAGCTTGTCCTTTCCGTCGAACACCGGGGAGCTGTTTTTT

j_gene: TRBJ2-5
v_gene: TRBV3-1
d_gene: NA
abundance: NA
CDR3aa: CASGPRGGKETQYF
CDR3nt: TGTGCCAGCGGTCCGAGGGGCGGGAAAGAGACCCAGTACTTC

j_gene: TRBJ2-1
v_gene: TRBV20-1
d_gene: TRBD2
abundance: many
CDR3aa: CSARGTSGDRGQFF
CDR3nt: TGCAGTGCTAGAGGGACTAGCGGGGACCGAGGGCAGTTCTTC

j_gene: TRBJ2-5
v_gene: TRBV3-1
d_gene: NA
abundance: NA
CDR3aa: CASSQGIEETRYF
CDR3nt: TGTGCCAGCAGCCAAGGTATAGAAGAGACCCGGTACTTC

j_gene: TRBJ2-1
v_gene: TRBV6-1
d_gene: TRBD2
abundance: NA
CDR3aa: CASRGGTGIAGGAYNEQFF
CDR3nt: TGTGCCAGCAGGGGGGGGACAGGGATAGCGGGAGGGGCCTACAATGAGCAGTTCTTC

j_gene: TRBJ2-2
v_gene: TRBV5-1
d_gene: TRBD2
abundance: many
CDR3aa: CASSLARLAENTGELFF
CDR3nt: TGCGCCAGCAGCTTGGCCAGGCTAGCGGAAAACACCGGGGAGCTGTTTTTT

j_gene: TRBJ2-2
v_gene: TRBV20-1
d_gene: NA
abundance: few
CDR3aa: CSASPTGNTGELFF
CDR3nt: TGCAGTGCTAGTCCTACAGGGAATACCGGGGAGCTGTTTTTT

j_gene: TRBJ1-1
v_gene: TRBV7-9
d_gene: NA
abundance: NA
CDR3aa: CASSLQDSNTEAFF
CDR3nt: TGTGCCAGCAGCTTGCAGGATTCGAACACTGAAGCTTTCTTT

j_gene: TRBJ2-1
v_gene: TRBV5-1
d_gene: TRBD2
abundance: few
CDR3aa: CASASGTPYNEQFF
CDR3nt: TGCGCCAGCGCGAGCGGGACGCCGTACAATGAGCAGTTCTTC

j_gene: TRBJ1-5
v_gene: TRBV29-1
d_gene: TRBD1
abundance: few
CDR3aa: CSVEDGTGNQPQHF
CDR3nt: TGCAGCGTTGAAGACGGGACAGGAAATCAGCCCCAGCATTTT